Below, 19 T cell receptor beta chains from the same sample are listed, as sequenced in a study of response to subunit inactivated influenza vaccine. TCRdb processed the RT-PCR reads anew with MiXCR; each CDR3 protein has one entry. The data contain hundreds of thousands of distinct CDR3 sequences, 7.6% of them singletons. Here the sequenced sample was PBMCs from blood, taken less than 30 months after vaccination. These receptors originate from a man between 50 and 69 years old who received an inactivated influenza vaccine.

Concerning this clonotype: A much larger clone differs by one base, so this may be a read error. The chain combines TRBV6-5 with TRBJ1-6; D is uncertain. The germline CDR1 and CDR2 sequences are MNHEY and SVGAGI. The CDR3 runs 12 residues. In nucleotides, the CDR3 is TGTGCCAGCAGTCGGACTTCTTCACCCCTCTACTTT. Translation gives CASSRTSSPLYF.

The gene calls are TRBV18 and TRBJ2-3; D ambiguous. Germline CDR1 reads KGHSH; CDR2 reads LQKENI. Trimming took off 3 bases at V and 6 bases at J, with 16 bases between the two ends. The CDR3 length is 15 residues. The CDR3 coding sequence is TGTGCCAGCTCACCCGGGTTAAACTTACCCGATACGCAGTATTTT. Translating gives CASSPGLNLPDTQYF.

The chain employs TRBV7-8 and TRBJ2-1; the match to TRBD2 covers 15 bases. The V segment lost 5 bases and the J segment 7 bases; nucleotides outside the gene matches: 6. The CDR3 runs 16 residues. Germline lookup yields CDR1 SGHVS and CDR2 FQNEAQ. The CDR3 DNA sequence: TGTGCCAGCAGCCCGACCGGGACTAGCGGGAGGAATGAGCAGTTCTTC. Its protein is CASSPTGTSGRNEQFF.

This clonotype was counted ten times or more. The rearrangement joins TRBV7-8 to TRBJ2-2; a possible D gene is TRBD2 (6 bases). V was trimmed by 5 bases and J by 4 bases, leaving 11 bases between them. Germline CDR1 is SGHVS and CDR2 is FQNEAQ. The CDR3 totals 14 residues. The CDR3 bases are TGTGCCAGCAGCCGGGCGGGGTCCACCGGGGAGCTGTTTTTT. This codes for CASSRAGSTGELFF.

This chain links TRBV11-2 with TRBJ2-5, with D uncertain. CDR1 is SGHAT and CDR2 is FQNNGV in the germline V gene. CDR3 length equals 14 residues. With 1 base removed from V and 5 bases from J, the gap between germline ends came to 11 bases. The CDR3 nucleotides are TGTGCCAGCAGCTTAGGGGTCCACGTGGAGACCCAGTACTTC. Residues: CASSLGVHVETQYF. Variable domain in full (rest from reference TRBV11-2 and TRBJ2-5): EAGVAQSPRYKIIEKRQSVAFWCNPISGHATLYWYQQILGQGPKLLIQFQNNGVVDDSQLPKDRFSAERLKGVDSTLKIQPAKLEDSAVYLCASSLGVHVETQYFGPGTRLLVL.

Concerning this clonotype itself: A read error is likely, as this CDR3 ends without the conserved phenylalanine or tryptophan. The J gene is TRBJ2-7, the V gene TRBV4-1; the match to TRBD2 covers 10 bases. The CDR3 spans 16 residues. J was trimmed by 0 bases and V by 4 bases; bases with no gene match: 6. The V gene's germline CDR1 is MGHRA and CDR2 YSYEKL. CDR3 sequence: CASSPGTSANSYEQYS. CDR3 nucleotide sequence: TGCGCCAGCAGCCCGGGGACTAGCGCAAACTCCTACGAGCAGTACTCC.

The chain links TRBV28 to TRBJ1-5, with 8 bases lining up with TRBD1. CDR1 and CDR2 (germline): MDHEN, SYDVKM. J lost 8 bases, V lost 8 bases, and 14 bases had no gene match. The CDR3 is 15 residues long. The chain's CDR3 is CASGWETGDREPQHF. The CDR3, as DNA: TGTGCCAGCGGGTGGGAGACAGGGGATAGAGAGCCCCAGCATTTT.

This clonotype occurred a few times. CDR3 sequence reads: CASSPLTANTEAFF. The CDR3 DNA is TGTGCCAGCAGCCCCCTGACGGCGAACACTGAAGCTTTCTTT. The chain carries TRBV6-1 and TRBJ1-1, with D hard to call. V lost 6 bases, J lost 1 base, and 12 bases lay in between. CDR1 is MNHNS, CDR2 SASEGT, per germline. The CDR3 has 14 amino acids.

This clonotype was recorded a few times. V gene TRBV20-1 combines with J gene TRBJ2-2; TRBD2 matches at 7 bases. Losses at the gene ends were 5 bases for V and 2 bases for J; bases not matched to a gene: 8. CDR3 length: 15 residues. Germline-derived CDR1 and CDR2 are DFQATT and SNEGSKA (reference sequence). The CDR3 region is CSAFSSGDNTGELFF. In DNA form, the CDR3 reads TGCAGTGCTTTTTCTAGCGGAGATAACACCGGGGAGCTGTTTTTT.

Regarding this clonotype: A much larger clone lies a single base off, so this may be a read error. J is TRBJ2-3 and V is TRBV20-1; TRBD2 agrees at 8 bases. The germline V gene encodes CDR1 DFQATT and CDR2 SNEGSKA (reference sequence). Trimming took 5 bases from V and 4 from J; bases not matched to a gene: 5. The CDR3 totals 13 residues. The CDR3 protein is CSASRTSSDTQYF. CDR3 nucleotide sequence: TGCAGTGCTTCTCGGACTAGCTCAGATACGCAGTATTTT.

This clonotype was detected ten times or more. This chain joins TRBV4-3 and TRBJ2-1, with TRBD1 matching 7 bases. V shed 8 bases, J shed 2 bases, and the junction held 3 bases outside the gene matches. Germline V lookup: CDR1 LGHNA, CDR2 YSLEER. The length of the CDR3 is 13 residues. CDR3 sequence (DNA): TGCGCCAGCGGACAGGTTCCCTACAATGAGCAGTTCTTC. Translated: CASGQVPYNEQFF.

The sample holds a few counts of this clonotype. The chain joins TRBV20-1 to TRBJ1-5, with D perhaps matching TRBD1 (5 bases). CDR1 is DFQATT and CDR2 is SNEGSKA in the germline V gene (reference sequence). The CDR3 is 14 residues long. V lost 6 bases, J lost 11 bases, and 23 bases lay in between. The chain's CDR3 is CSARETDAMGAQHF. The DNA of the CDR3 is TGCAGTGCAAGGGAGACGGACGCCATGGGGGCCCAGCATTTT.

The genes are TRBV12-3 or TRBV12-4 and TRBJ1-4; the D is unclear. Trimming stripped 5 bases from V and 0 bases from J, with 10 bases between. The CDR3 totals 15 residues. The CDR3 loop reads CASSLWQATNEKLFF. In DNA, the CDR3 is TGTGCCAGCAGTCTCTGGCAGGCAACTAATGAAAAACTGTTTTTT.

The rearrangement joins TRBV6-1 to TRBJ1-6; D is unclear. From germline, CDR1 is MNHNS and CDR2 SASEGT. The CDR3 totals 14 residues. V lost 7 bases and J 9 bases, leaving 16 bases between the germline ends. The CDR3 is CASINPMGSSPLHF. The CDR3 DNA reads as TGTGCCAGCATCAACCCCATGGGTTCTTCACCCCTCCACTTT.

This clonotype was observed many times. The CDR3 DNA is TGTGCCAGCAGTTTAGGTGTCACTAGCTCTGGAAACACCATATATTTT. Translation: CASSLGVTSSGNTIYF. This sequence joins TRBV12-3 or TRBV12-4 and TRBJ1-3; D remains ambiguous. Trimming removed 1 base from V and 0 bases from J, with 10 bases in between. This CDR3 contains 16 residues.

This clonotype has ten or more counts. As DNA, the CDR3 is TGTGCCACCAGCAGGAACAGGGGGCGTGAGCCCCAGCATTTT. It yields the protein CATSRNRGREPQHF. This sequence joins TRBV15 and TRBJ1-5; 9 nucleotides agree with TRBD1. CDR1 and CDR2 from the germline V gene are LNHNV and YYDKDF (reference sequence). The CDR3 runs 14 residues. The junction had 5 bases not matched to a gene; V was cut back by 3 bases and J by 8 bases. Combining the CDR3 with reference TRBV15 and TRBJ1-5 gives the whole variable domain DAMVIQNPRYQVTQFGKPVTLSCSQTLNHNVMYWYQQKSSQAPKLLFHYYDKDFNNEADTPDNFQSRRPNTSFCFLDIRSPGLGDTAMYLCATSRNRGREPQHFGDGTRLSIL.

This clonotype was found a few times. The chain carries TRBV25-1 and TRBJ2-1; D not certain. CDR3 length equals 15 residues. V lost 4 bases and J lost 0, with 10 bases in between. Germline CDR1 reads MGHDK; CDR2 reads SYGVNS. The CDR3, as DNA: TGTGCCAGCAGTGTAGACAAGAGCTCCTACAATGAGCAGTTCTTC. Residues: CASSVDKSSYNEQFF.

This clonotype was detected only a few times. This chain connects TRBV14 to TRBJ2-4, with no clear D. Trimming took off 4 bases at V and 6 bases at J, with 13 bases between the two ends. The germline V gene has CDR1 SGHDN and CDR2 FVKESK. This CDR3 spans 14 amino acids. CDR3 coding DNA: TGTGCCAGCAGCCCCGCTACGTTGGGAAACATTCAGTACTTC. Amino acid sequence: CASSPATLGNIQYF.

In its sample, this clonotype was seen many times. The chain couples TRBV4-2 to TRBJ1-4; D gene ambiguous. Germline V lookup: CDR1 LGHNA, CDR2 YNFKEQ. V shed 1 base and J shed 1 base, with 10 bases lying between them. The CDR3 sequence is 16 residues long. For the CDR3, the DNA is TGTGCCAGCAGCCAAGGGGCGGGGAGAACTAATGAAAAACTGTTTTTT. Translated: CASSQGAGRTNEKLFF.